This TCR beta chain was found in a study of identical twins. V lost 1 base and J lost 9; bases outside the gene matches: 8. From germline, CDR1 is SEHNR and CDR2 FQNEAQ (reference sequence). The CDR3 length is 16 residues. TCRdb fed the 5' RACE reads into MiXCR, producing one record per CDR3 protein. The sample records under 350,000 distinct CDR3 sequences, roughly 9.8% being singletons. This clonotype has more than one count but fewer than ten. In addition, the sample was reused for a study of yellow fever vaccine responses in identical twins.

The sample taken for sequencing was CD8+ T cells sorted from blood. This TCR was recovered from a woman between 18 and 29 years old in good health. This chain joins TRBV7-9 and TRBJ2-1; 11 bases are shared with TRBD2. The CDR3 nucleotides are TGTGCCAGCAGCTTAGGGGGTAGCGGGAGGGACCCTGAGCAGTTCTTC. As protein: CASSLGGSGRDPEQFF.